This T cell receptor (beta chain) was obtained from a study of shared clonotypes between healthy human individuals. The germline V and J ends were trimmed by 5 bases and 0 bases, with 10 bases remaining between them. Germline V gives CDR1 SGHVS, CDR2 FNYEAQ. This CDR3 has 15 residues. Sequencing used immunoSEQ multiplex PCR; TCRdb keeps in-frame clones, though not all of them. The data show hundreds of thousands of clones, 85% to 95% seen once. CD45RO-negative, CCR7-positively selected cells formed the naive CD8 fraction, excluding terminally differentiated effector memory CD45RA+ cells. The rearrangement joins TRBV7-6 to TRBJ2-2; D possibly corresponds to TRBD1 (6 bases). The TCR originated in a man aged 25 to 45 in good health. Sequenced material: naive CD8+ T cells sorted from blood. The CDR3 protein is CASSMDSTNTGELFF. The CDR3 region has the DNA TGTGCCAGCAGCATGGACAGCACGAACACCGGGGAGCTGTTTTTT.